The 23 T cell receptor beta chains reported below all come from one sample, sequenced in a study of T-cell reconstitution after alpha-beta-depleted transplantation in children. Unique molecular identifiers were incorporated when the TCRbeta library was constructed. TCRdb ran MiXCR on the PCR reads and lists one entry per CDR3 protein. This sample yields fewer than 500,000 distinct CDR3 sequences, of which about 40% are seen a single time; about 30% belongs to the top ten. The specimen comprised PBMCs, sampled before TCRalphabeta/CD19-depleted stem cell transplant. The receptors here all came from a girl aged 2-10 years with aplastic anemia, due to receive a stem cell transplant.

This clonotype was observed at least ten times. The rearrangement uses TRBV27 and TRBJ1-5; no definite D call. V lost 2 bases to trimming and J lost 3 bases, with 5 bases between them. This CDR3 comprises 13 residues. Germline-derived CDR1 and CDR2 are MNHEY and SMNVEV (reference sequence). The CDR3 is CASSLRNNQPQHF. DNA of the CDR3: TGTGCCAGCAGTTTACGAAACAATCAGCCCCAGCATTTT.

The chain employs TRBV12-3 or TRBV12-4 and TRBJ1-2; D not certain. CDR3 size: 12 residues. The ends were cut back, 7 bases at V and 6 bases at J, with 12 bases in the middle. CDR3 bases: TGTGCCAGCAATCGGTGGCCCGATGGCTACACCTTC. Its protein product is CASNRWPDGYTF.

The chain combines TRBV6-5 with TRBJ2-1; TRBD2 agrees at 11 bases. The CDR3 spans 17 residues. The trim removed 0 bases at V and 2 bases at J, leaving 3 bases unmatched. Germline CDR1 reads MNHEY; CDR2 reads SVGAGI. The CDR3 DNA reads TGTGCCAGCAGTTACTCTGGGACTAGCGGTGCCTACAATGAGCAGTTCTTC. The encoded protein is CASSYSGTSGAYNEQFF.

This clonotype was counted a few times. This chain links TRBV6-2 or TRBV6-3 with TRBJ1-2; D gene ambiguous. The germline CDR1 and CDR2 sequences are MNHEY and SVGEGT. V gave up 7 bases and J gave up 6 bases, with 9 bases separating them. This CDR3 has 11 residues. This CDR3 is CASNTDHGYTF. In DNA, the CDR3 is TGTGCCAGCAATACGGACCATGGCTACACCTTC.

This clonotype was detected a few times. The chain joins TRBV7-2 to TRBJ2-7; a possible D gene is TRBD2 (5 bases). The V end was cut by 4 bases, the J end by 3 bases, with 16 bases between. The CDR3 sequence is 15 residues long. The germline V gene encodes CDR1 SGHTA and CDR2 FQGNSA. In DNA, the CDR3 is TGTGCCAGCAGCTCAACTTCGGGGTCTGACTACGAGCAGTACTTC. As protein: CASSSTSGSDYEQYF.

In its sample, this clonotype was seen many times. This chain links TRBV19 with TRBJ2-7, with 11 bases fitting TRBD2. This CDR3 has 13 residues. V lost 5 bases, J lost 4 bases, and 1 base stayed unmatched. Germline V gene sequence: CDR1 LNHDA, CDR2 SQIVND (reference sequence). The DNA for the CDR3 is TGTGCCAGTAGTGGGACTAGCGGATACGAGCAGTACTTC. This gives the protein CASSGTSGYEQYF.

In its sample, this clonotype was seen a few times. The J gene is TRBJ2-3, the V gene TRBV4-1; 7 bases are shared with TRBD2. The ends lost 0 bases at V and 8 bases at J; junction bases unmatched: 11. The germline V gene encodes CDR1 MGHRA and CDR2 YSYEKL. The CDR3 contains 16 residues. CDR3 amino acids: CASSQEGGSLIRTQYF. Here the CDR3 DNA reads TGCGCCAGCAGCCAAGAAGGCGGGAGTCTGATTCGTACGCAGTATTTT.

This clonotype came up a few times. The chain couples TRBV19 to TRBJ1-1; D is ambiguous. V gave up 4 bases and J gave up 0 bases, with 12 bases separating them. Germline CDR1 is LNHDA and CDR2 is SQIVND (reference sequence). The CDR3 totals 15 residues. CDR3 coding DNA: TGTGCCAGTAGTACCAACAGCAACATGAACACTGAAGCTTTCTTT. Amino acids: CASSTNSNMNTEAFF.

This chain connects TRBV4-1 to TRBJ1-6; D may be TRBD1 (6 bases). V lost 0 bases, J lost 9 bases, and 18 bases lay in between. Germline lookup yields CDR1 MGHRA and CDR2 YSYEKL. This CDR3 comprises 17 residues. In nucleotides, the CDR3 is TGCGCCAGCAGCCAAGATGGAGCCGGGGGGGGCAGTTCACCCCTCCACTTT. Encoded protein: CASSQDGAGGGSSPLHF.

This clonotype has a count of ten or more. The genes are TRBV20-1 and TRBJ2-2; D uncertain. The CDR3 spans 13 residues. CDR1 DFQATT and CDR2 SNEGSKA come from the germline V gene (reference sequence). V was shortened by 6 bases and J by 6 bases, with 14 bases between the two germline ends. The CDR3 sequence is CSAPLLSAGELFF. CDR3 sequence (DNA): TGCAGTGCCCCGTTGCTTTCAGCCGGGGAGCTGTTTTTT.

The chain carries TRBV20-1 and TRBJ1-2; the D gene is possibly TRBD1 (6 bases). Germline V gene lookup returns CDR1 DFQATT and CDR2 SNEGSKA (reference sequence). The V gene lost 5 bases and the J gene lost 4 bases, with 20 bases spanning the gap. The CDR3 is 15 amino acids. The CDR3 loop is CSAASGTTGGYGYTF. The CDR3 bases are TGCAGTGCTGCCTCCGGGACAACCGGCGGCTATGGCTACACCTTC.

This chain links TRBV18 with TRBJ1-1; 7 bases are a match to TRBD1. V shed 3 bases and J 0 bases; nucleotides not matched to a gene: 7. The CDR3 is 16 amino acids. In germline, CDR1 is KGHSH, CDR2 LQKENI. The DNA for the CDR3 is TGTGCCAGCTCACCGTACCCTACAGGGGTGAACACTGAAGCTTTCTTT. The encoded protein is CASSPYPTGVNTEAFF.

At least ten counts were recorded for this clonotype. V is TRBV4-1 and J is TRBJ2-7; D possibly corresponds to TRBD1 (6 bases). The germline gives CDR1 MGHRA, CDR2 YSYEKL. Trimming shortened V by 4 bases and J by 2 bases, and 15 bases separated the two germline ends. The CDR3 runs 15 residues. This chain's CDR3 is CASSRPGTPPYEQYF. The CDR3 region has the DNA TGCGCCAGCAGCCGACCCGGGACACCCCCCTACGAGCAGTACTTC.

This clonotype has more than one count but fewer than ten. V usage is TRBV5-1 and J usage is TRBJ2-7; 8 bases map to TRBD2. Germline loops: CDR1 SGHRS, CDR2 YFSETQ. V gave up 1 base and J gave up 5 bases; unmatched junction bases: 8. The CDR3 length is 15 residues. CDR3 region: CASSLRLAGPNEQYF. In nucleotides, the CDR3 is TGCGCCAGCAGCTTGAGGCTAGCGGGTCCAAACGAGCAGTACTTC.

This clonotype was counted a few times. This chain links TRBV12-3 or TRBV12-4 with TRBJ1-5, with D unresolved. Trimming cost V 3 bases and J 7 bases, with 13 bases left between them. This CDR3 is built from 14 residues. CDR3 region: CASSFGVSGQPQHF. In DNA form, the CDR3 reads TGTGCCAGCAGTTTCGGAGTTTCGGGGCAGCCCCAGCATTTT.

This clonotype has at least ten counts. The chain couples TRBV7-9 to TRBJ2-3; 10 bases fit TRBD2. This CDR3 has 19 amino acids. In germline, CDR1 is SEHNR, CDR2 FQNEAQ (reference sequence). V lost 5 bases and J lost 4; bases outside the gene matches: 18. The CDR3 reads CASSHRTSGINSRADTQYF. The CDR3, as DNA: TGTGCCAGCAGCCATCGGACTAGCGGAATCAACAGCCGGGCAGATACGCAGTATTTT.

The chain links TRBV14 to TRBJ2-4, with D tentatively TRBD1 (6 bases). The germline CDR1 and CDR2 sequences are SGHDN and FVKESK. V shed 4 bases and J shed 3 bases, with 13 bases lying between them. This CDR3 region has 15 residues. CDR3 loop: CASSLGAASKNIQYF. The CDR3 bases are TGTGCCAGCAGCCTGGGGGCAGCGAGCAAAAACATTCAGTACTTC.

This sequence joins TRBV5-1 and TRBJ2-7, with 10 bases lining up with TRBD2. The CDR3 is made up of 13 amino acids. J lost 7 bases, V lost 4 bases, and 5 bases had no gene match. CDR1 and CDR2 (germline): SGHRS, YFSETQ. This CDR3 reads CASSTGTSVEQYF. The CDR3 DNA reads TGCGCCAGCAGCACCGGGACTAGCGTGGAGCAGTACTTC.

The chain employs TRBV25-1 and TRBJ1-2; D perhaps matches TRBD1 (5 bases). CDR3 length: 11 amino acids. With 10 bases removed from V and 7 bases from J, the gap between germline ends came to 13 bases. CDR1 is MGHDK, CDR2 SYGVNS, per germline. CDR3 coding DNA: TGTGCCATCCCGTGGGGGATTGGCTACACCTTC. Translating gives CAIPWGIGYTF.

The chain joins TRBV6-1 to TRBJ1-1; D is ambiguous. Germline V gene sequence: CDR1 MNHNS, CDR2 SASEGT. Deletions cut 6 bases from V and 4 bases from J, with 15 bases between. The CDR3 spans 14 residues. The CDR3 DNA follows: TGTGCCAGCAGGAATATTTGGGCCGGCACTGAAGCTTTCTTT. It specifies CASRNIWAGTEAFF.

This clonotype was seen only a few times. The chain couples TRBV9 to TRBJ1-2, with D unresolved. Germline CDR1 and CDR2: SGDLS and YYNGEE. Trimming removed 0 bases from V and 8 bases from J, with 17 bases in between. This CDR3 contains 15 residues. CDR3 bases: TGTGCCAGCAGCGTAGATTTCCGGGTGCAAAGCGGCTACACCTTC. Translation gives CASSVDFRVQSGYTF.

This rearrangement joins TRBV5-5 to TRBJ1-2; D gene unclear. The CDR3 runs to 13 residues. Trimming pared 0 bases from V and 5 bases from J, leaving 8 bases between. Looked up from germline, CDR1 is SGHKS and CDR2 is YYEKEE (reference sequence). The CDR3 sequence is CASSLGSYYGYTF. The CDR3 nucleotides are TGTGCCAGCAGCTTGGGCAGCTATTATGGCTACACCTTC.

The chain joins TRBV29-1 to TRBJ2-7, with D maybe TRBD2 (6 bases). CDR1 is SQVTM, CDR2 ANQGSEA, per germline. V lost 3 bases and J 5 bases, leaving 11 bases between the germline ends. The CDR3 is 12 amino acids. The CDR3 region is CSVDDGRNEQYF. As DNA, the CDR3 is TGCAGCGTTGATGACGGGAGAAACGAGCAGTACTTC.